The sequence of this T cell receptor (delta chain) was determined in a study of gamma-delta T cells after stem cell transplantation. TCRdb called clones anew from the RT-PCR reads with CATT. The table lists around 13,000 delta-chain clones, around 33% of them singletons, with less than 4.5% in the top ten. In germline, CDR1 is GEAIGNYY, CDR2 EKD. This CDR3 has 19 amino acids. V was pared by 4 bases and J by 0 bases, with 6 bases of the junction left unmatched. V and J are TRDV2 and TRDJ3, with 12 bases lining up with TRDD3. Sequenced material: gamma-delta T cells. The origin of this receptor is a human donor. It is not recorded whose cells these are; they may come from a transplant donor. The CDR3 reads CACDLLGDTRSWDTRQMFF. Here the CDR3 DNA reads TGTGCCTGTGATCTACTGGGGGATACCCGCTCCTGGGACACCCGACAGATGTTTTTC.